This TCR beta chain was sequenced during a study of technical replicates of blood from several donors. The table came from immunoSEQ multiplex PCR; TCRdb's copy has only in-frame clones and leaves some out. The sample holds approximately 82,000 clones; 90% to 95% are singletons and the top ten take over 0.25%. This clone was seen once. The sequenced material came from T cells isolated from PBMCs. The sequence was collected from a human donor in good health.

The CDR3 is CASSLRTSGTGELFF. The CDR3 region has the DNA TGTGCCAGCAGCCTAAGGACTAGCGGGACCGGGGAGCTGTTTTTT. The genes are TRBV11-3 and TRBJ2-2; 11 nucleotides line up with TRBD2. CDR3 length: 15 amino acids. CDR1 is SGHNT, CDR2 YENEEA, per germline. The trim removed 5 bases at V and 5 bases at J, leaving 4 bases unmatched. Together with reference TRBV11-3 and TRBJ2-2, the CDR3 gives the full variable domain: EAGVVQSPRYKIIEKKQPVAFWCNPISGHNTLYWYLQNLGQGPELLIRYENEEAVDDSQLPKDRFSAERLKGVDSTLKIQPAELGDSAVYLCASSLRTSGTGELFFGEGSRLTVL.